Each of the 30 T cell receptor beta chains below was sequenced from the same sample in a study of blood T cell repertoires in COVID-19. Method: immunoSEQ multiplex PCR; TCRdb's copy keeps in-frame clones and lacks some. The profile shows a few hundred thousand clones, 70% to 90% of them singletons. The sequencing sample was made of peripheral blood. These receptors were taken from a man aged 55 to 70 who had recovered from COVID-19.

The V gene is TRBV7-8, the J gene TRBJ1-6; a weak D match, TRBD1 (6 bases). V lost 5 bases and J lost 10, with 15 bases in between. The CDR3 is 14 amino acids. In germline, CDR1 is SGHVS, CDR2 FQNEAQ. This CDR3 is CASSVSAGTSPLHF. CDR3 DNA sequence: TGTGCCAGCAGCGTCAGCGCCGGGACATCACCCCTCCACTTT.

The chain joins TRBV4-1 to TRBJ1-4; tentatively, D is TRBD1 (6 bases). The CDR3 spans 15 residues. Germline CDR1 and CDR2: MGHRA and YSYEKL. Trimming stripped 1 base from V and 8 bases from J, with 14 bases between. Here the CDR3 reads CASSQVEGGKEKLFF. Here the CDR3 DNA reads TGCGCCAGCAGCCAAGTGGAGGGGGGGAAGGAAAAACTGTTTTTT.

This clone was counted only a few times. V and J are TRBV2 and TRBJ2-7; TRBD2 might be the D (5 bases). The CDR3 has 12 amino acids. The ends were cut back, 6 bases at V and 4 bases at J, with 10 bases in the middle. Germline CDR1 SNHLY, CDR2 FYNNEI. CDR3 region: CASSPLAYEQYF. In DNA form, the CDR3 reads TGTGCCAGCAGCCCGCTAGCATACGAGCAGTACTTC. The variable domain in full, with the rest retrieved from reference TRBV2 and TRBJ2-7, is EPEVTQTPSHQVTQMGQEVILRCVPISNHLYFYWYRQILGQKVEFLVSFYNNEISEKSEIFDDQFSVERPDGSNFTLKIRSTKLEDSAMYFCASSPLAYEQYFGPGTRLTVT.

The J gene is TRBJ2-5, the V gene TRBV6-5; D might be TRBD2 (5 bases). The V gene lost 6 bases and the J gene lost 5 bases, with 19 bases spanning the gap. The CDR3 spans 15 residues. In germline, CDR1 is MNHEY, CDR2 SVGAGI. For the CDR3, the DNA is TGTGCCAGCAGCCCCTTCAGCTCGGGCGGGGAGACCCAGTACTTC. Translation gives CASSPFSSGGETQYF.

This clone was counted once. The chain is built from TRBV30 and TRBJ2-2; D gene uncertain. Deletions cut 0 bases from V and 4 bases from J, with 6 bases between. In germline, CDR1 is GTSNPN, CDR2 SVGIG (reference sequence). This CDR3 spans 13 amino acids. CDR3 amino acids: CAWSVSVTGELFF. The CDR3 DNA is TGTGCCTGGAGTGTTTCCGTCACCGGGGAGCTGTTTTTT.

The chain has TRBV12-3 or TRBV12-4 and TRBJ2-1, with D possibly matching TRBD2 (6 bases). Trimming removed 7 bases at V and 8 bases at J, with 12 bases between. This CDR3 has 12 amino acids. The CDR3 loop reads CASIGTDDEQFF. The DNA of the CDR3 is TGTGCCAGCATCGGGACTGACGATGAGCAGTTCTTC.

V is TRBV9 and J is TRBJ2-1, with a tentative D call TRBD2 (5 bases). Germline V gives CDR1 SGDLS, CDR2 YYNGEE. With 4 bases removed from V and 7 bases from J, the gap between germline ends came to 21 bases. This CDR3 is built from 16 residues. CDR3 in DNA: TGTGCCAGCAGCCCTCTGACAAGCGGTTTAGGGAATGAGCAGTTCTTC. It translates to CASSPLTSGLGNEQFF.

V usage is TRBV7-2 and J usage is TRBJ2-5; the match to TRBD1 covers 8 bases. The CDR3 is made up of 17 amino acids. The trim removed 5 bases at V and 2 bases at J, leaving 13 bases unmatched. Germline V gene sequence: CDR1 SGHTA, CDR2 FQGNSA. This CDR3 is CASSKGQGWGPQETQYF. CDR3 DNA sequence: TGTGCCAGCAGCAAAGGACAGGGCTGGGGCCCTCAAGAGACCCAGTACTTC.

The V call is TRBV7-9, the J call TRBJ2-1; 10 bases match TRBD2. Germline CDR1 and CDR2: SEHNR and FQNEAQ (reference sequence). Losses at the gene ends were 2 bases for V and 8 bases for J; bases not matched to a gene: 15. CDR3 length: 18 amino acids. Here the CDR3 reads CASSLRVLSSGRSDEQFF. The DNA of the CDR3 is TGTGCCAGCAGCTTAAGGGTGTTGTCTAGCGGGAGAAGCGATGAGCAGTTCTTC.

The V and J genes are TRBV11-2 and TRBJ2-5; TRBD2 matches 14 bases. The junction had 4 bases not matched to a gene; V was cut back by 0 bases and J by 4 bases. CDR3 length: 17 residues. From germline, CDR1 is SGHAT and CDR2 FQNNGV. The CDR3 reads CASSLDRLAGGRETQYF. CDR3 bases: TGTGCCAGCAGCTTAGACAGACTAGCGGGGGGGAGAGAGACCCAGTACTTC.

V and J are TRBV19 and TRBJ2-1; D call uncertain. The CDR3 extends over 12 amino acids. The germline V and J ends were trimmed by 8 bases and 4 bases, with 9 bases remaining between them. Per the germline V gene, CDR1 is LNHDA and CDR2 is SQIVND (reference sequence). CDR3 DNA: TGTGCCAGTGGGCAAACTTACAATGAGCAGTTCTTC. This gives the protein CASGQTYNEQFF.

The chain employs TRBV5-4 and TRBJ1-6; 7 bases match TRBD1. The trim removed 4 bases at V and 5 bases at J, leaving 6 bases unmatched. The CDR3 runs to 15 residues. Germline assignment: CDR1 SGHNT and CDR2 YYREEE (reference sequence). CDR3 in DNA: TGTGCCAGCAGCCCCAGGGGGAGAGATAATTCACCCCTCCACTTT. Protein sequence: CASSPRGRDNSPLHF. The whole variable domain, filled in from reference TRBV5-4 and TRBJ1-6, reads ETGVTQSPTHLIKTRGQQVTLRCSSQSGHNTVSWYQQALGQGPQFIFQYYREEENGRGNFPPRFSGLQFPNYSSELNVNALELDDSALYLCASSPRGRDNSPLHFGNGTRLTVT.

This chain connects TRBV5-6 to TRBJ2-5; D possibly corresponds to TRBD2 (6 bases). There are 14 residues in the CDR3. CDR1 is SGHDT and CDR2 is YYEEEE in the germline V gene. V gave up 3 bases and J gave up 2 bases, with 11 bases separating them. CDR3: CASSSGLPQETQYF. The CDR3 region has the DNA TGTGCCAGCAGCTCGGGACTCCCACAAGAGACCCAGTACTTC.

The J gene is TRBJ1-1, the V gene TRBV7-2; no clear D. The CDR3 loop spans 14 amino acids. CDR1 and CDR2 (germline): SGHTA, FQGNSA. V lost 2 bases and J lost 1, with 8 bases in between. The CDR3 spells CASSLIGGNTEAFF. The CDR3 DNA is TGTGCCAGCAGCTTAATCGGTGGGAACACTGAAGCTTTCTTT.

The chain uses TRBV27 and TRBJ2-7; 9 bases map to TRBD1. The V gene's germline CDR1 is MNHEY and CDR2 SMNVEV (reference sequence). J gave up 4 bases and V 5 bases, and 3 bases lay outside the gene matches. The CDR3 is made up of 13 amino acids. CDR3: CASSPGQGYEQYF. CDR3 sequence (DNA): TGTGCCAGCAGTCCGGGACAGGGATACGAGCAGTACTTC.

V and J are TRBV5-6 and TRBJ1-1; the D gene is possibly TRBD1 (6 bases). Per the germline V gene, CDR1 is SGHDT and CDR2 is YYEEEE. The length of the CDR3 is 18 residues. V lost 3 bases and J 2 bases, leaving 23 bases between the germline ends. The CDR3 is CASSSLRNTLGGNTEAFF. For the CDR3, the DNA is TGTGCCAGCAGCTCTCTCAGGAATACCTTAGGGGGTAACACTGAAGCTTTCTTT.

The rearrangement uses TRBV7-9 and TRBJ1-3; the D gene is possibly TRBD1 (6 bases). The CDR3 spans 13 residues. V was pared by 5 bases and J by 4 bases, with 9 bases between. Germline loops: CDR1 SEHNR, CDR2 FQNEAQ (reference sequence). The CDR3 is CASSPGEGNTIYF. The CDR3 DNA sequence: TGTGCCAGCAGCCCAGGGGAAGGAAACACCATATATTTT.

This clone showed up just a few times. The rearrangement links TRBV19 to TRBJ2-1, with D perhaps TRBD2 (5 bases). Germline V gene data show CDR1 as LNHDA and CDR2 as SQIVND (reference sequence). Trimming stripped 3 bases from V and 4 bases from J, with 7 bases between. CDR3 length: 13 residues. The CDR3 loop reads CASSISGYNEQFF. As DNA, the CDR3 is TGTGCCAGTAGTATCTCGGGGTACAATGAGCAGTTCTTC.

The gene calls are TRBV5-5 and TRBJ1-2, with 9 bases identical to TRBD1. CDR1 is SGHKS, CDR2 YYEKEE, per germline (reference sequence). The J segment lost 5 bases and the V segment lost 0 bases, leaving 8 bases of the junction unmatched. The CDR3 has 16 amino acids. CDR3 sequence: CASSLEQTGGWYGYTF. The CDR3 nucleotides read TGTGCCAGCAGCTTGGAACAGACAGGGGGATGGTATGGCTACACCTTC.

The V call is TRBV6-5, the J call TRBJ1-4; possible D gene TRBD1, 6 bases. The CDR3 is 15 amino acids. V was cut by 6 bases and J by 6 bases, with 17 bases left in between. Germline CDR1 and CDR2: MNHEY and SVGAGI. CDR3 nucleotides: TGTGCCAGCAGCTACGCCGGGACAAGGGATGAAAAACTGTTTTTT. Protein: CASSYAGTRDEKLFF.

The chain is built from TRBV7-9 and TRBJ1-6; no definite D call. Trimming removed 3 bases at V and 8 bases at J, with 11 bases between. The CDR3 length is 14 residues. CDR1 is SEHNR and CDR2 is FQNEAQ in the germline V gene (reference sequence). CDR3 DNA: TGTGCCAGCAGCTTGAGAGCCAACGATTCACCCCTCCACTTT. This sequence encodes CASSLRANDSPLHF.

The chain couples TRBV7-9 to TRBJ1-4; tentative D call: TRBD1 (5 bases). The CDR3 spans 15 residues. The germline gives CDR1 SEHNR, CDR2 FQNEAQ (reference sequence). V was cut by 1 base and J by 5 bases, with 11 bases left in between. DNA of the CDR3: TGTGCCAGCAGCTTAGGAAGTGGGGGGAATGAAAAACTGTTTTTT. Amino acid sequence: CASSLGSGGNEKLFF.

J is TRBJ1-4 and V is TRBV5-4; TRBD1 might be the D (6 bases). Deletions cut 1 base from V and 7 bases from J, with 11 bases between. Per germline, CDR1 SGHNT and CDR2 YYREEE (reference sequence). This CDR3 is 14 amino acids long. CDR3 nucleotides: TGTGCCAGCAGCTTGACAGGGCCTGGTGAAAAACTGTTTTTT. Protein: CASSLTGPGEKLFF.

The chain has TRBV6-1 and TRBJ2-2; possibly TRBD1 for D (5 bases). The CDR3 loop spans 19 amino acids. Trimming left V 2 bases short and J 5 bases short, with 24 bases between. Germline V gene lookup returns CDR1 MNHNS and CDR2 SASEGT. Here the CDR3 DNA reads TGTGCCAGCAGTGAATGGTATTTCCCAGGGCTCGGAAAAACCGGGGAGCTGTTTTTT. Its translation: CASSEWYFPGLGKTGELFF.

The chain joins TRBV6-5 to TRBJ2-3; 7 bases line up with TRBD1. The CDR3 length is 14 residues. Per the germline V gene, CDR1 is MNHEY and CDR2 is SVGAGI. The J segment lost 6 bases and the V segment lost 5 bases, leaving 8 bases of the junction unmatched. CDR3 DNA sequence: TGTGCCAGCAGTCCGACAGGGCAGACGGATACGCAGTATTTT. This gives the protein CASSPTGQTDTQYF.

This chain links TRBV30 with TRBJ1-4; no firm D call. CDR3 length: 15 amino acids. The V end was cut by 5 bases, the J end by 0 bases, with 13 bases between. Germline assignment: CDR1 GTSNPN and CDR2 SVGIG (reference sequence). The DNA of the CDR3 is TGTGCCTGGGGGTTGGGAGTCCCAACTAATGAAAAACTGTTTTTT. This encodes CAWGLGVPTNEKLFF. The whole variable domain, remainder taken from reference TRBV30 and TRBJ1-4, is SQTIHQWPATLVQPVGSPLSLECTVEGTSNPNLYWYRQAAGRGLQLLFYSVGIGQISSEVPQNLSASRPQDRQFILSSKKLLLSDSGFYLCAWGLGVPTNEKLFFGSGTQLSVL.

This chain links TRBV6-1 with TRBJ1-3; perhaps TRBD1 as D (5 bases). V dropped 0 bases and J dropped 4 bases, with 10 bases sitting between them. Looked up from germline, CDR1 is MNHNS and CDR2 is SASEGT. The CDR3 has 15 residues. CDR3 in amino acids: CASSEAWGEGNTIYF. The DNA of the CDR3 is TGTGCCAGCAGTGAAGCTTGGGGGGAAGGAAACACCATATATTTT.

This sequence joins TRBV11-1 and TRBJ1-6; TRBD1 aligns across 8 bases. The germline CDR1 and CDR2 sequences are SGHAT and FQDESV (reference sequence). The CDR3 extends over 15 amino acids. Trimming took 4 bases from V and 9 from J; bases not matched to a gene: 8. In DNA form, the CDR3 reads TGTGCCAGCAGCTCCAGACAGGGGCTGGGTTCACCCCTCCACTTT. It translates to CASSSRQGLGSPLHF.

The rearrangement links TRBV28 to TRBJ1-5, with D perhaps TRBD1 (5 bases). The CDR3 sequence is 14 residues long. The germline CDR1 and CDR2 sequences are MDHEN and SYDVKM. Trimming took off 2 bases at V and 6 bases at J, with 11 bases between the two ends. The CDR3 DNA follows: TGTGCCAGCAGTTTACTTCCAGGGCGTCAGCCCCAGCATTTT. Amino acid sequence: CASSLLPGRQPQHF.

In DNA, the CDR3 is TGTGCCAGCAGGAACGACAGGGACAATATCTATGGCTACACCTTC. This encodes CASRNDRDNIYGYTF. The chain recombines TRBV27 with TRBJ1-2, with 7 positions matching TRBD1. The trim removed 6 bases at V and 4 bases at J, leaving 11 bases unmatched. This CDR3 has 15 amino acids. Germline V lookup: CDR1 MNHEY, CDR2 SMNVEV (reference sequence).